What follows is one T cell receptor (beta chain) and its context. The data were taken from a study of blood T cell repertoires in COVID-19. Study-wide background: The study drew acute and convalescent COVID-19 samples from the United States, Italy and Spain.

Produced via immunoSEQ multiplex PCR; TCRdb's table is partial and in-frame only. The sample carries about 130,000 clones, 60% to 80% recorded once. Trimming took 5 bases from V and 11 from J; bases not matched to a gene: 10. This CDR3 contains 12 residues. CDR1 and CDR2 (germline): SGHNT, YYREEE (reference sequence). The sample comprised peripheral blood. The chain uses TRBV5-4 and TRBJ2-7, with 7 bases matching TRBD1. This TCR came from a woman aged 65 to 85 with acute or convalescent COVID-19. The CDR3 DNA follows: TGTGCCAGCAGTCTGAGGGGGACAGAGAAGTACTTC. It specifies CASSLRGTEKYF.